This T cell receptor (beta chain) comes out of a study of T cell responses to AZD1222 COVID-19 vaccine. Turning to the study itself: Second-dose intervals of approximately 4 or approximately 12 weeks were pooled.

V dropped 3 bases and J dropped 0; count of bases not matched to a gene: 9. The CDR3 extends over 18 amino acids. Germline V gene data show CDR1 as MNHEY and CDR2 as SMNVEV (reference sequence). TCRdb's copy holds only in-frame clones and misses some; the assay was immunoSEQ multiplex PCR. This repertoire shows 130,000 to 150,000 clones, 85% to 90% found once; its top ten account for roughly 1.7%. To note about this clone: Its antigen is as yet unknown.

Study results and limitations: Spike-specific TCR depth and breadth grew after two AZD1222 doses.

V gene TRBV27 combines with J gene TRBJ2-1; 9 bases fit TRBD2. The receptor comes from an adult in good health. Material: peripheral blood, obtained on day 0 of AZD1222 vaccination. CDR3 nucleotide sequence: TGTGCCAGCAGTTTTAATGCGGGGGGGGTTAGCTCCTACAATGAGCAGTTCTTC. It is translated as CASSFNAGGVSSYNEQFF.